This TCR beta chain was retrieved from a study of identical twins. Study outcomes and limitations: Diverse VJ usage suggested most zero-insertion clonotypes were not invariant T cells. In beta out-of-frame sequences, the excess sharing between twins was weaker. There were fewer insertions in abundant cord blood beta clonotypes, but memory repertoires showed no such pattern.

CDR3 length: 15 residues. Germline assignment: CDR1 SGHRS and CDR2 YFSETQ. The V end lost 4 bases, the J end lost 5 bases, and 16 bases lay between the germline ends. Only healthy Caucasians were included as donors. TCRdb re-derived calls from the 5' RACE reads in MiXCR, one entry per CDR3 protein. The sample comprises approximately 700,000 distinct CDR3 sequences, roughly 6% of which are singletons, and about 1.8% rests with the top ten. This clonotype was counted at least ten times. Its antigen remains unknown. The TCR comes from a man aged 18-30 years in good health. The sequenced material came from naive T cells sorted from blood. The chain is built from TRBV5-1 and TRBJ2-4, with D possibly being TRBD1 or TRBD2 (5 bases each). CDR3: CASSILEGQENIQYF. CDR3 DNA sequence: TGCGCCAGCAGCATCCTCGAGGGGCAGGAAAACATTCAGTACTTC.